Following are 28 T cell receptor beta chains from one sample sequenced in a study of beta chain features in type 1 diabetes. Study results and caveats: All four CD4+ subsets of Type 1 diabetes patients contained TCRB CDR3s that were moderately but significantly shorter.

Reverse transcribing all isolated RNA meant expressed TCRB transcripts were sequenced. Clones were read by immunoSEQ multiplex PCR, and TCRdb kept only the in-frame ones, dropping some. Found here are around 600,000 clones, around 12% of them singletons; the top ten hold 0.09% to 0.15%. These receptors' antigens are unknown. Sequenced sample: naive CD4+ T cells from blood. These receptor sequences come from a man aged 25 to 40 with type 1 diabetes.

This chain uses TRBV4-3 with TRBJ1-4; D unresolved. This CDR3 is 13 amino acids long. CDR1 and CDR2 from the germline V gene are LGHNA and YSLEER. V lost 0 bases, J lost 8 bases, and 7 bases lay in between. CDR3 bases: TGCGCCAGCAGCCAAGATCTTGCAGAAAAACTGTTTTTT. Its protein product is CASSQDLAEKLFF.

This clone was seen a few times. V and J are TRBV9 and TRBJ2-6; D is undetermined. CDR1 is SGDLS, CDR2 YYNGEE, per germline. V was pared by 2 bases and J by 0 bases, with 12 bases between. There are 17 residues in the CDR3. The CDR3 reads CASSVDQWSSGANVLTF. The CDR3 DNA reads TGTGCCAGCAGCGTCGATCAATGGAGCTCTGGGGCCAACGTCCTGACTTTC. Filled out from reference TRBV9 and TRBJ2-6, the complete variable domain reads DSGVTQTPKHLITATGQRVTLRCSPRSGDLSVYWYQQSLDQGLQFLIQYYNGEERAKGNILERFSAQQFPDLHSELNLSSLELGDSALYFCASSVDQWSSGANVLTFGAGSRLTVL.

This clone was counted a single time. The rearrangement joins TRBV19 to TRBJ2-3; 8 nucleotides agree with TRBD2. Germline V CDR1 and CDR2: LNHDA, SQIVND (reference sequence). V lost 9 bases to trimming and J lost 0 bases; unmatched junction nucleotides: 5. The CDR3 totals 14 residues. As DNA, the CDR3 is TGTGCCAGCAAGCGGGGGAGGAGCACAGATACGCAGTATTTT. Translating it yields CASKRGRSTDTQYF. The variable domain in full, with the rest retrieved from reference TRBV19 and TRBJ2-3, is DGGITQSPKYLFRKEGQNVTLSCEQNLNHDAMYWYRQDPGQGLRLIYYSQIVNDFQKGDIAEGYSVSREKKESFPLTVTSAQKNPTAFYLCASKRGRSTDTQYFGPGTRLTVL.

V usage is TRBV7-3 and J usage is TRBJ2-3; D perhaps matches TRBD1 (6 bases). Trimming removed 4 bases at V and 2 bases at J, with 13 bases between. CDR3 length equals 15 residues. Germline V gives CDR1 SGHTA, CDR2 FQGTGA. The DNA for the CDR3 is TGTGCCAGCAGCTCTACAGGGCTTTACACAGATACGCAGTATTTT. Translated, it gives CASSSTGLYTDTQYF.

This clone was counted a few times. The V gene is TRBV29-1, the J gene TRBJ2-7, with D perhaps matching TRBD1 (6 bases). Trimming cost V 4 bases and J 3 bases, with 10 bases left between them. The CDR3 is 12 residues long. Germline V lookup: CDR1 SQVTM, CDR2 ANQGSEA. CDR3 residues: CSVAEQGYEQYF. DNA of the CDR3: TGCAGCGTTGCTGAACAGGGCTACGAGCAGTACTTC.

This chain connects TRBV7-9 to TRBJ2-7, with 7 bases that match TRBD1. Germline assignment: CDR1 SEHNR and CDR2 FQNEAQ (reference sequence). This CDR3 is built from 14 residues. Germline trimming cut 5 bases from V and 1 base from J; bases unmatched to any gene: 5. CDR3 region: CASSPQGQSYEQYF. CDR3 in DNA: TGTGCCAGCAGCCCTCAGGGACAGTCCTACGAGCAGTACTTC.

V usage is TRBV6-7 and J usage is TRBJ2-6; a possible D gene is TRBD1 (5 bases). TRBV6-7 qualifies as an ORF whose function is uncertain. The length of the CDR3 is 18 residues. Trimming cost V 3 bases and J 0 bases, with 15 bases left between them. CDR3 loop: CASSYPGFPDSGANVLTF. As DNA, the CDR3 is TGTGCCAGCAGTTATCCAGGGTTTCCGGACTCTGGGGCCAACGTCCTGACTTTC.

The sample holds a few counts of this clone. The chain links TRBV9 to TRBJ1-5; TRBD1 matches 7 bases. CDR1 is SGDLS, CDR2 YYNGEE, per germline. V lost 0 bases to trimming and J lost 0 bases; unmatched junction nucleotides: 6. The length of the CDR3 is 17 residues. Here the CDR3 reads CASSVGAGGYSNQPQHF. The CDR3 nucleotides read TGTGCCAGCAGCGTAGGAGCAGGGGGATATAGCAATCAGCCCCAGCATTTT.

DNA of the CDR3: TGTGCCAGCAGCGTAGGCGGCCCGTGGGTCAAATCCAACGTCCTGACTTTC. Its translation is CASSVGGPWVKSNVLTF. The chain has TRBV9 and TRBJ2-6; unclear D gene. Trimming removed 0 bases at V and 8 bases at J, with 18 bases between. CDR1 SGDLS and CDR2 YYNGEE come from the germline V gene. The CDR3 has 17 amino acids.

The chain recombines TRBV25-1 with TRBJ2-3; D not certain. V lost 7 bases and J 0 bases, leaving 8 bases between the germline ends. In germline, CDR1 is MGHDK, CDR2 SYGVNS. The CDR3 has 13 amino acids. CDR3: CASTPASTDTQYF. DNA for the CDR3: TGTGCCAGCACCCCCGCGAGCACAGATACGCAGTATTTT.

The J gene is TRBJ2-1, the V gene TRBV11-2; D call uncertain. With 7 bases removed from V and 8 bases from J, the gap between germline ends came to 9 bases. The V gene's germline CDR1 is SGHAT and CDR2 FQNNGV. This CDR3 has 11 amino acids. Here the CDR3 reads CASTPRDEQFF. DNA of the CDR3: TGTGCCAGCACCCCTAGGGATGAGCAGTTCTTC.

This chain links TRBV7-6 with TRBJ2-2; D tentatively fits TRBD1 or TRBD2 (5 bases each). The V end was cut by 4 bases, the J end by 4 bases, with 7 bases between. This CDR3 spans 13 amino acids. Germline V gene lookup returns CDR1 SGHVS and CDR2 FNYEAQ. The CDR3 bases are TGTGCCAGCAGCTCGGGACCCACCGGGGAGCTGTTTTTT. This sequence encodes CASSSGPTGELFF.

The chain joins TRBV7-2 to TRBJ2-5; 7 bases line up with TRBD2. After removal of 5 bases from V and 4 bases from J, the junction contained 13 bases not matched to a gene. Germline V gene lookup returns CDR1 SGHTA and CDR2 FQGNSA. The length of the CDR3 is 16 residues. CDR3 region: CASSRRVSGVRETQYF. The DNA of the CDR3 is TGTGCCAGCAGCCGCCGGGTGAGCGGGGTGCGAGAGACCCAGTACTTC.

The sample holds one count of this clone. CDR3 coding DNA: TGTGCCACCAATCTAGCGGGGGGTGACAATGAGCAGTTCTTC. Its translation: CATNLAGGDNEQFF. J is TRBJ2-1 and V is TRBV10-3, with TRBD2 matching over 11 bases. CDR3 length: 14 amino acids. Germline CDR1 reads ENHRY; CDR2 reads SYGVKD. Unmatched junction bases numbered 7, after V lost 10 bases and J lost 5 bases.

This clone has a handful of counts. V gene TRBV19 combines with J gene TRBJ2-2, with 8 nucleotides matching TRBD1. The J segment lost 6 bases and the V segment lost 7 bases, leaving 7 bases of the junction unmatched. The CDR3 is 14 amino acids. Germline V lookup: CDR1 LNHDA, CDR2 SQIVND (reference sequence). The CDR3 bases are TGTGCCAGTAAAAGCAGGGGGCAAGCCGGGGAGCTGTTTTTT. Amino acids: CASKSRGQAGELFF.

This chain connects TRBV4-2 to TRBJ2-2; D unclear. Germline V gene lookup returns CDR1 LGHNA and CDR2 YNFKEQ. Trimming removed 0 bases from V and 1 base from J, with 9 bases in between. The CDR3 sequence is 16 residues long. CDR3 region: CASSQETGKNTGELFF. CDR3 DNA: TGTGCCAGCAGCCAAGAGACGGGCAAGAACACCGGGGAGCTGTTTTTT.

The chain couples TRBV7-3 to TRBJ1-2; 7 bases match TRBD1. The trim removed 6 bases at V and 6 bases at J, leaving 7 bases unmatched. The germline V gene has CDR1 SGHTA and CDR2 FQGTGA. The CDR3 extends over 13 amino acids. CDR3 loop: CASSGNRGNGYTF. The CDR3 DNA reads TGTGCCAGCAGTGGGAACAGGGGTAATGGCTACACCTTC.

CDR3 DNA: TGTGCCAGTAGTATAGTCCCCCAAGAGACCCAGTACTTC. This gives the protein CASSIVPQETQYF. The V call is TRBV19, the J call TRBJ2-5, with no clear D. The germline gives CDR1 LNHDA, CDR2 SQIVND (reference sequence). This CDR3 spans 13 amino acids. With 1 base removed from V and 1 base from J, the gap between germline ends came to 4 bases.

The chain couples TRBV5-5 to TRBJ2-5; 7 bases agree with TRBD1. The CDR3 has 16 residues. CDR1 is SGHKS, CDR2 YYEKEE, per germline (reference sequence). Losses at the gene ends were 3 bases for V and 5 bases for J; bases not matched to a gene: 13. The CDR3 protein is CASSSRAAGGRETQYF. CDR3 coding DNA: TGTGCCAGCAGCTCCCGAGCGGCAGGGGGTCGGGAGACCCAGTACTTC.

This clone appeared a few times. The chain recombines TRBV7-9 with TRBJ1-1; TRBD1 matches at 7 bases. With 5 bases clipped from V and 6 bases from J, the junction kept 9 bases outside the gene matches. Per the germline V gene, CDR1 is SEHNR and CDR2 is FQNEAQ (reference sequence). This CDR3 has 14 residues. In DNA form, the CDR3 reads TGTGCCAGCAGCCCCTCCCGCAGGGGGTCTGAAGCTTTCTTT. This sequence encodes CASSPSRRGSEAFF.

This chain connects TRBV1 to TRBJ1-2; whether TRBD1, the table's D call, matches the DNA was not checked. TRBV1 is flagged as a pseudogene. The CDR3 covers 15 residues. DNA of the CDR3: TGCACCAGCAGCCCCGAAGGGACAGACCTCTATGGCTACACCTTC. It translates to CTSSPEGTDLYGYTF.

The sample holds a few counts of this clone. Other nucleotide sequences from this sample produce the same CDR3. This chain uses TRBV4-3 with TRBJ2-4; D gene unclear. CDR1 is LGHNA, CDR2 YSLEER, per germline. V was trimmed by 0 bases and J by 0 bases, leaving 6 bases between them. The CDR3 length is 15 residues. CDR3 nucleotides: TGCGCCAGCAGCCAAGAGGTGTTAGCCAAAAACATTCAGTACTTC. Its protein is CASSQEVLAKNIQYF.

Only a few counts were recorded for this clone. The sample contains more than one DNA sequence encoding this CDR3. J is TRBJ2-5 and V is TRBV7-2, with unresolved D. Trimming shortened V by 0 bases and J by 5 bases, and 4 bases separated the two germline ends. Per the germline V gene, CDR1 is SGHTA and CDR2 is FQGNSA. The CDR3 consists of 12 residues. CDR3 sequence reads: CASSLASETQYF. CDR3 DNA: TGTGCCAGCAGCTTAGCTAGTGAGACCCAGTACTTC.

This clone has a handful of counts. The chain links TRBV9 to TRBJ1-2; possible D gene TRBD1, 5 bases. The V and J ends lost 4 bases and 8 bases respectively, with 18 bases between them. The CDR3 length is 14 residues. CDR1 is SGDLS and CDR2 is YYNGEE in the germline V gene. The CDR3 nucleotides are TGTGCCAGCAGCTTAATACAGGACTCAAGAGGCTACACCTTC. Amino acid sequence: CASSLIQDSRGYTF.

The chain couples TRBV30 to TRBJ2-7; D is ambiguous. The CDR3 runs to 13 residues. CDR1 GTSNPN and CDR2 SVGIG come from the germline V gene (reference sequence). The ends were cut back, 3 bases at V and 3 bases at J, with 12 bases in the middle. The CDR3 protein is CAWRPSPYYEQYF. The CDR3 nucleotides read TGTGCCTGGAGGCCGAGTCCTTACTACGAGCAGTACTTC.

This clone has just a few counts. This rearrangement joins TRBV18 to TRBJ2-2; TRBD1 matches 8 bases. CDR3 length equals 15 residues. V gave up 6 bases and J gave up 0 bases; unmatched junction bases: 3. CDR1 is KGHSH, CDR2 LQKENI, per germline. CDR3 sequence: CASSGQESNTGELFF. CDR3 bases: TGTGCCAGCTCGGGACAGGAGTCGAACACCGGGGAGCTGTTTTTT.

This clone has a handful of counts. The chain links TRBV29-1 to TRBJ2-5; D tentatively fits TRBD1 or TRBD2 (5 bases each). The CDR3 is 13 amino acids. Germline assignment: CDR1 SQVTM and CDR2 ANQGSEA. Trimming removed 6 bases from V and 5 bases from J, with 16 bases in between. The CDR3 coding sequence is TGCAGCGTGGGACGGGATTTTAGGGAGACCCAGTACTTC. It specifies CSVGRDFRETQYF.

CDR3 amino acids: CASSLLGQRQETQYF. CDR3 in DNA: TGTGCCAGCAGCCTACTAGGACAGCGCCAAGAGACCCAGTACTTC. The V and J genes are TRBV28 and TRBJ2-5; perhaps TRBD1 as D (6 bases). Trimming removed 6 bases at V and 1 base at J, with 15 bases between. Germline CDR1 is MDHEN and CDR2 is SYDVKM. CDR3 length: 15 residues.